Reported below is one TCR beta chain. This sample was taken from a study of blood T cell repertoires in COVID-19. Study-wide background: PBMCs, B-cell-depleted T cells, or T cells provided the cDNA or gDNA that made up the material.

Assay used: immunoSEQ multiplex PCR; TCRdb lists only in-frame clones, some missing. The table lists about 310,000 clones, about 90% of them singletons. V lost 1 base and J lost 0, with 10 bases in between. The CDR3 runs 16 residues. Germline V lookup: CDR1 SNHLY, CDR2 FYNNEI. Sequenced material: peripheral blood. The rearrangement joins TRBV2 to TRBJ1-5; D possibly corresponds to TRBD1 (6 bases). The origin of this receptor is a woman aged 40 to 50 with COVID-19, enrolled during active disease. The DNA for the CDR3 is TGTGCCAGCAGTGAAGACAGGGCTTATAGCAATCAGCCCCAGCATTTT. Translation: CASSEDRAYSNQPQHF.